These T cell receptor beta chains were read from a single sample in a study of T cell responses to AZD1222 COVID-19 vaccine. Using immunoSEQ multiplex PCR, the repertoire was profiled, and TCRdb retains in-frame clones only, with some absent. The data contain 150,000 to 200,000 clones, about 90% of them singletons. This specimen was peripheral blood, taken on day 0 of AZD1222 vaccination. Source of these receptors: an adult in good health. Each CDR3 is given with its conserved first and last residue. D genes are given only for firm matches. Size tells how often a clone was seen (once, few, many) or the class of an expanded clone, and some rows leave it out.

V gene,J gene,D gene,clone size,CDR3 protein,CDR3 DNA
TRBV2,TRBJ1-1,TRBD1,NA,CASSVRQGSGTEAFF,TGTGCCAGCAGTGTAAGACAGGGGTCGGGCACTGAAGCTTTCTTT
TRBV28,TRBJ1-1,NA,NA,CASSLFPGRGNTEAFF,TGTGCCAGCAGTTTATTTCCGGGTAGAGGTAACACTGAAGCTTTCTTT
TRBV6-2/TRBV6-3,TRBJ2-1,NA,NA,CASSYSLGGPSGDEQFF,TGTGCCAGCAGTTATTCGTTAGGGGGACCCTCGGGAGATGAGCAGTTCTTC
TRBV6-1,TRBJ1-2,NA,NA,CASSELGGNYGYTF,TGTGCCAGCAGTGAACTAGGGGGTAACTATGGCTACACCTTC
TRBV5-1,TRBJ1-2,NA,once,CASSFGVQGNGYTF,TGCGCCAGCAGCTTCGGGGTGCAGGGTAATGGCTACACCTTC
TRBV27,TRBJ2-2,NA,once,CASSLGGFSGELFF,TGTGCCAGCAGTTTAGGGGGTTTCTCCGGGGAGCTGTTTTTT
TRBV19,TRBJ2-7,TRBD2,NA,CASSIAHASGAAYEQYF,TGTGCCAGTAGTATAGCCCACGCGAGCGGGGCAGCCTACGAGCAGTACTTC
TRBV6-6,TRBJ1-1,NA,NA,CASSSRVLDEAFF,TGTGCCAGCAGTTCAAGGGTGTTGGATGAAGCTTTCTTT
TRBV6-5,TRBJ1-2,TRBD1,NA,CASSYAGGKANYGYTF,TGTGCCAGCAGTTACGCAGGGGGGAAAGCTAACTATGGCTACACCTTC
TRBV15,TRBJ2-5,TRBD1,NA,CATSTLPSGTGKETQYF,TGTGCCACCAGCACCCTCCCGAGCGGGACAGGGAAAGAGACCCAGTACTTC
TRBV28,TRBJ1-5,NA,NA,CASSFRQGNQPQHF,TGTGCCAGCAGTTTTCGGCAGGGCAATCAGCCCCAGCATTTT
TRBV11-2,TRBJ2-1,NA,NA,CASTLKSFDMGYINEQFF,TGTGCCAGCACCTTGAAATCCTTTGATATGGGCTACATCAATGAGCAGTTCTTC
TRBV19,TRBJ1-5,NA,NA,CASRSTRASNQPQHF,TGTGCCAGTAGAAGTACAAGGGCTAGCAATCAGCCCCAGCATTTT
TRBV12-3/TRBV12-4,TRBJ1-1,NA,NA,CASTLGVSTEAFF,TGTGCCAGCACCTTGGGGGTGTCCACTGAAGCTTTCTTT
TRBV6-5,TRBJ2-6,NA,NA,CASSGGPGANVLTF,TGTGCCTCAAGCGGAGGCCCTGGGGCCAACGTCCTGACTTTC
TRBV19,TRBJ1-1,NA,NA,CAIGSGGTEAFF,TGTGCCATTGGATCTGGGGGCACTGAAGCTTTCTTT
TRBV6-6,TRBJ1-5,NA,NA,CASSWEGDSNQPQHF,TGTGCCAGCAGTTGGGAAGGCGATAGCAATCAGCCCCAGCATTTT
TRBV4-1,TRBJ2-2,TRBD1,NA,CASSQAGQGSTGELFF,TGCGCCAGCAGCCAAGCCGGACAGGGAAGCACCGGGGAGCTGTTTTTT
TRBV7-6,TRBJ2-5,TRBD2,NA,CASSLGLGGLAGQETQYF,TGTGCCAGCAGCTTAGGTCTGGGAGGGCTAGCGGGCCAAGAGACCCAGTACTTC
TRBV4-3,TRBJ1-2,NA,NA,CASSQDVTYSGGGYTF,TGCGCCAGCAGCCAAGATGTTACGTACTCAGGAGGTGGCTACACCTTC
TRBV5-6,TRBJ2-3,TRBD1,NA,CASRDTGDPSTDTQYF,TGTGCCAGCAGGGATACAGGGGACCCTAGCACAGATACGCAGTATTTT
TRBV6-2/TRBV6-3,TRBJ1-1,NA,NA,CASSYKGQSYTEAFF,TGTGCCAGCAGTTATAAAGGGCAAAGTTACACTGAAGCTTTCTTT
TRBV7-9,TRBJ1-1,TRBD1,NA,CASSLVGQGAGPAFF,TGTGCCAGCAGCTTGGTGGGACAGGGGGCAGGTCCCGCTTTCTTT
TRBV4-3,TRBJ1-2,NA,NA,CASSQERTVGYGYTF,TGCGCCAGCAGCCAAGAACGGACAGTCGGGTATGGCTACACCTTC
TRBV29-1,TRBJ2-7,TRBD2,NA,CSAETGTSAFYEQYF,TGCAGCGCTGAAACTGGGACTAGCGCCTTTTACGAGCAGTACTTC
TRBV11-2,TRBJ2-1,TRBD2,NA,CASLETSGRDYPYNEQFF,TGTGCCAGCCTCGAGACTAGCGGGAGGGACTACCCCTACAATGAGCAGTTCTTC
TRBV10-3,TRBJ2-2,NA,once,CASRGGANTGELFF,TGTGCCAGCCGAGGGGGGGCGAACACCGGGGAGCTGTTTTTT
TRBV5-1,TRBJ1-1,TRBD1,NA,CASSSGQGAKGTEAFF,TGCGCCAGCAGCTCGGGACAGGGGGCGAAGGGCACTGAAGCTTTCTTT
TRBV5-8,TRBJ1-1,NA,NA,CASSLGALTEAFF,TGTGCCAGCAGCTTGGGGGCCTTAACTGAAGCTTTCTTT
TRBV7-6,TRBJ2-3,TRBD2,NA,CASSVRLAGEVDTQYF,TGTGCCAGCAGCGTCCGACTAGCGGGAGAGGTAGATACGCAGTATTTT
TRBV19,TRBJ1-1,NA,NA,CASSFSGTGPTEAFF,TGTGCCAGTAGTTTTTCCGGGACCGGCCCCACTGAAGCTTTCTTT
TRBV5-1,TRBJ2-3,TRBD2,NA,CASIGGGTSTDTQYF,TGCGCCAGCATCGGCGGGGGGACTAGCACAGATACGCAGTATTTT
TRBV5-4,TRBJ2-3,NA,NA,CASSYQGLNTDTQYF,TGTGCCAGCAGCTACCAAGGGCTGAACACAGATACGCAGTATTTT
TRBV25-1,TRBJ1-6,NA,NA,CASSVLEKSPLHF,TGTGCCAGCAGTGTCCTAGAAAAATCACCCCTCCACTTT
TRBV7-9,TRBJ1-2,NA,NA,CASSFQLSNYGYTF,TGTGCCAGCAGCTTTCAGCTATCTAACTATGGCTACACCTTC
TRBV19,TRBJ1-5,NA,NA,CASKTNRVGEQPQHF,TGTGCCAGTAAGACCAACAGGGTAGGGGAGCAGCCCCAGCATTTT
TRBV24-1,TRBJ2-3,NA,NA,CATSDTGSLTQYF,TGTGCCACCAGTGACACAGGGAGTCTCACGCAGTATTTT
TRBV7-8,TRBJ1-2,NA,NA,CASSLEGGPPKDGGYTF,TGTGCCAGCAGCTTAGAGGGGGGACCGCCAAAGGATGGTGGCTACACCTTC
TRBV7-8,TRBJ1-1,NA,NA,CASSLAHRTEAFF,TGTGCCAGCAGCTTAGCCCATCGTACTGAAGCTTTCTTT
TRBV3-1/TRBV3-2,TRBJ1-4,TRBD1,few,CASSQFRGPNEKLFF,TGTGCCAGCAGCCAATTTAGGGGGCCTAATGAAAAACTGTTTTTT
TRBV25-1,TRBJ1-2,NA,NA,CASSEMGQGSGYTF,TGTGCCAGCAGTGAAATGGGTCAGGGGTCTGGCTACACCTTC
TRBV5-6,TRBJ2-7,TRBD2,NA,CASSLRSGSFIYEQYF,TGTGCCAGCAGCTTGCGTAGCGGGAGTTTCATTTACGAGCAGTACTTC
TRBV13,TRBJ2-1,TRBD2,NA,CASSFPQDGLAGTEQFF,TGTGCCAGCAGCTTTCCCCAAGACGGACTAGCGGGGACTGAGCAGTTCTTC
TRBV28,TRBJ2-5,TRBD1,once,CASNPGGRETQYF,TGTGCCAGCAACCCAGGGGGCCGGGAGACCCAGTACTTC
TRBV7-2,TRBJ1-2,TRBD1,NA,CASSFGQGSYGYTF,TGTGCCAGCAGCTTCGGACAGGGAAGCTATGGCTACACCTTC
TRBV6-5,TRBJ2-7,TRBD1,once,CASSGQGPEQYF,TGTGCCAGCAGCGGACAGGGGCCGGAGCAGTACTTC
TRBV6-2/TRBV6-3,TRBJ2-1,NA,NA,CASSYRDPYNEQFF,TGTGCCAGCAGTTACAGGGACCCCTACAATGAGCAGTTCTTC
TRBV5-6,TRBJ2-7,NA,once,CASSLWQSYEQYF,TGTGCCAGCAGCTTATGGCAGTCCTACGAGCAGTACTTC
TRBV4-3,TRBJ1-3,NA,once,CASSQVYTDSGNTIYF,TGCGCCAGCAGCCAAGTGTACACCGACTCTGGAAACACCATATATTTT
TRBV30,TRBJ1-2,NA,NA,CAWSVLRAGDGYTF,TGTGCCTGGAGTGTACTTAGGGCAGGGGATGGCTACACCTTC
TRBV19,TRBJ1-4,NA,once,CASSISHRATNEKLFF,TGTGCCAGTAGTATCTCTCACCGAGCAACTAATGAAAAACTGTTTTTT